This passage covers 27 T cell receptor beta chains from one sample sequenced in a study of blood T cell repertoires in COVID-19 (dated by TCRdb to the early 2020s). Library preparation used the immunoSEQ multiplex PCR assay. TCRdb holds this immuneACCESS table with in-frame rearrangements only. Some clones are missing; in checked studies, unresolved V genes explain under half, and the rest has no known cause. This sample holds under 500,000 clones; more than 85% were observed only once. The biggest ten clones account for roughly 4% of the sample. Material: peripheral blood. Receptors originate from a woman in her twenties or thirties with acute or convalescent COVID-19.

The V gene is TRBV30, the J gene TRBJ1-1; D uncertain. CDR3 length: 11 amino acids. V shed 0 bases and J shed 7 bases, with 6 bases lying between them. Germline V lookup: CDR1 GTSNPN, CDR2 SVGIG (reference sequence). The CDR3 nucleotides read TGTGCCTGGAGTGTACGACTTGAAGCTTTCTTT. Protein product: CAWSVRLEAFF. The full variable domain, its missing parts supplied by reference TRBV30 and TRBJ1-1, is SQTIHQWPATLVQPVGSPLSLECTVEGTSNPNLYWYRQAAGRGLQLLFYSVGIGQISSEVPQNLSASRPQDRQFILSSKKLLLSDSGFYLCAWSVRLEAFFGQGTRLTVV.

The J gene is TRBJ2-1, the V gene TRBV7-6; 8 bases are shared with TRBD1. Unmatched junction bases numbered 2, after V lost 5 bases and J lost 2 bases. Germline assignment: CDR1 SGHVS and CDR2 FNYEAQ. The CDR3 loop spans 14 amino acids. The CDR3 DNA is TGTGCCAGCAGCCCGACAGGGGCCTACAATGAGCAGTTCTTC. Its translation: CASSPTGAYNEQFF.

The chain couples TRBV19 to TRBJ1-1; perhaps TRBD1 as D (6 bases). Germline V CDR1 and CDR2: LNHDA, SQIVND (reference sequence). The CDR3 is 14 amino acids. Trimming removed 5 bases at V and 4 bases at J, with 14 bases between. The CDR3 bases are TGTGCCAGTAGTTCAGGGGACACAATCACTGAAGCTTTCTTT. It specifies CASSSGDTITEAFF.

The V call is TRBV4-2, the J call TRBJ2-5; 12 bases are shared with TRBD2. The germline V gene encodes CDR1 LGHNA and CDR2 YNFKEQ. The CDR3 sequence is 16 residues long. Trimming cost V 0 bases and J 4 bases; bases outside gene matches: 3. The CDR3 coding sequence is TGTGCCAGCAGCCAAGATCTAGCGGGGGGGCGAGAGACCCAGTACTTC. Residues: CASSQDLAGGRETQYF.

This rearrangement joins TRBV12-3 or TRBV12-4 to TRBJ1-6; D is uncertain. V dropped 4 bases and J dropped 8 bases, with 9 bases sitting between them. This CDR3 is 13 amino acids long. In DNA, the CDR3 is TGTGCCAGCAGTTGGAGGGATGATTCACCCCTCCACTTT. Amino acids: CASSWRDDSPLHF.

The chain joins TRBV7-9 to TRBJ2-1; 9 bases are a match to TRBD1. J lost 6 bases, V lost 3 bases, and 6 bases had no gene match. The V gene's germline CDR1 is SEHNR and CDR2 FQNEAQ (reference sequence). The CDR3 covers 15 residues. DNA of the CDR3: TGTGCCAGCAGCTTCGGACAGGGGAGTGGCAATGAGCAGTTCTTC. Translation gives CASSFGQGSGNEQFF.

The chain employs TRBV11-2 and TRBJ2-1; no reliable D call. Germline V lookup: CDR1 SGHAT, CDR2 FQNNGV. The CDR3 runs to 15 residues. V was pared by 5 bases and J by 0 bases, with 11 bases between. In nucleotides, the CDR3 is TGTGCCAGCAGCCCACGCAGGCTCTCCTACAATGAGCAGTTCTTC. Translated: CASSPRRLSYNEQFF.

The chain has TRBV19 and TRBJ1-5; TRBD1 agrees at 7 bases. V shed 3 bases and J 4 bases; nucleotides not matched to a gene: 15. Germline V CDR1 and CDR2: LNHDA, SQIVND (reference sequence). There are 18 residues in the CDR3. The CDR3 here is CASSMSIPGQSFNQPQHF. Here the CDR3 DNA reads TGTGCCAGTAGTATGAGTATACCGGGACAGAGCTTTAATCAGCCCCAGCATTTT.

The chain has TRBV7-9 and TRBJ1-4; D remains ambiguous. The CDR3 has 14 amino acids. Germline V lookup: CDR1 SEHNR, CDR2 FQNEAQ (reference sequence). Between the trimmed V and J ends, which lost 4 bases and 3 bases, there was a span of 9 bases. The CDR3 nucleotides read TGTGCCAGCAGCTCTCCGTATCCTAATGAAAAACTGTTTTTT. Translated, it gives CASSSPYPNEKLFF.

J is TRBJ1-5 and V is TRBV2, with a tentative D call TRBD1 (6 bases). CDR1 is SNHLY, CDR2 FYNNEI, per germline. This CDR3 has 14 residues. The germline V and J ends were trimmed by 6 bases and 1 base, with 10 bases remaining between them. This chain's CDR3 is CASSRDTSNQPQHF. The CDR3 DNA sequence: TGTGCCAGCAGCCGGGACACCAGCAATCAGCCCCAGCATTTT.

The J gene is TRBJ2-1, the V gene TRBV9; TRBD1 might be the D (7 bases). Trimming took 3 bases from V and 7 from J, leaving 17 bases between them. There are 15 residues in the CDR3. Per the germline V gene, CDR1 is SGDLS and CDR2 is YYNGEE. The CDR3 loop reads CASSGSIQGGNEQFF. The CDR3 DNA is TGTGCCAGCAGCGGGAGCATTCAGGGGGGAAATGAGCAGTTCTTC.

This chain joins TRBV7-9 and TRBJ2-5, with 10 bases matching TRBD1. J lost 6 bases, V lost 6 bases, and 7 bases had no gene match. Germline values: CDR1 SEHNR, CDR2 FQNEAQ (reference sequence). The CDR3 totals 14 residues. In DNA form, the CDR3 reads TGTGCCAGCAGGGCTGGGGACAGGGGAAAGACCCAGTACTTC. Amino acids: CASRAGDRGKTQYF.

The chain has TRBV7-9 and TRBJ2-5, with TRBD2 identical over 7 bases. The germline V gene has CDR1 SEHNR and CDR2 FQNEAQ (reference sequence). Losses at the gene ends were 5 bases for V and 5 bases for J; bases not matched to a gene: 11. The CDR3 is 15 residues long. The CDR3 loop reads CASSRDYPRGETQYF. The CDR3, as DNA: TGTGCCAGCAGCCGGGACTACCCGCGTGGGGAGACCCAGTACTTC. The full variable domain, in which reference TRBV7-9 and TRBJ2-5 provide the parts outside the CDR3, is DTGVSQNPRHKITKRGQNVTFRCDPISEHNRLYWYRQTLGQGPEFLTYFQNEAQLEKSRLLSDRFSAERPKGSFSTLEIQRTEQGDSAMYLCASSRDYPRGETQYFGPGTRLLVL.

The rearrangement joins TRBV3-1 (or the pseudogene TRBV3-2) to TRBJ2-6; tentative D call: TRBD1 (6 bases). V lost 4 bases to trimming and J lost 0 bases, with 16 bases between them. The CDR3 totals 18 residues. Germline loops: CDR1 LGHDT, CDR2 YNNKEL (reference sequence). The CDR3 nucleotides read TGTGCCAGCAGCCGACAGGATTTAAGGGGCTCTGGGGCCAACGTCCTGACTTTC. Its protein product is CASSRQDLRGSGANVLTF.

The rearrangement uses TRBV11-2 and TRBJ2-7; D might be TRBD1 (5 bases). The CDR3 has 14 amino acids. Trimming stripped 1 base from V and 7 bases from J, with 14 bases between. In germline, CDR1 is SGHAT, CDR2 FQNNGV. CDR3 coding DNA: TGTGCCAGCAGCTTAGTGTCGTCAGGGCAAGAGCAGTACTTC. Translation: CASSLVSSGQEQYF. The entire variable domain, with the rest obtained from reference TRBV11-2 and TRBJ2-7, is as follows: EAGVAQSPRYKIIEKRQSVAFWCNPISGHATLYWYQQILGQGPKLLIQFQNNGVVDDSQLPKDRFSAERLKGVDSTLKIQPAKLEDSAVYLCASSLVSSGQEQYFGPGTRLTVT.

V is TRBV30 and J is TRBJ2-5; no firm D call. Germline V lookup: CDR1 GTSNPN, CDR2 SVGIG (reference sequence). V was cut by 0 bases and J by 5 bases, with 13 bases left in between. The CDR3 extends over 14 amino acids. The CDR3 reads CAWSVRVLTETQYF. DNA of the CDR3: TGTGCCTGGAGTGTACGGGTTCTTACGGAGACCCAGTACTTC. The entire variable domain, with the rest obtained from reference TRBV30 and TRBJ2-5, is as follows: SQTIHQWPATLVQPVGSPLSLECTVEGTSNPNLYWYRQAAGRGLQLLFYSVGIGQISSEVPQNLSASRPQDRQFILSSKKLLLSDSGFYLCAWSVRVLTETQYFGPGTRLLVL.

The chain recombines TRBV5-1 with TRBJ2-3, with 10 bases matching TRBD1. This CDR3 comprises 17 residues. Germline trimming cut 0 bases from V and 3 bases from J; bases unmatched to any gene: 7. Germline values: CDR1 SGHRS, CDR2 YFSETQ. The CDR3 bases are TGCGCCAGCAGCTTGGGTGACAGGGGGCCGGAGACAGATACGCAGTATTTT. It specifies CASSLGDRGPETDTQYF.

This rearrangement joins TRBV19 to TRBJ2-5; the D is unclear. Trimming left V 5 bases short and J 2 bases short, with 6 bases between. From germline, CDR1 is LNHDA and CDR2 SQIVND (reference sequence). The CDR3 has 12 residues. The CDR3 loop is CASSGQQETQYF. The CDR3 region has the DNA TGTGCCAGTAGTGGGCAGCAAGAGACCCAGTACTTC.

Written as DNA, the CDR3 is TGTGCCAGCAGCCGTCCCGGGACAGGGGCCGGCTACACCTTC. Translating gives CASSRPGTGAGYTF. The chain has TRBV3-1 (or the pseudogene TRBV3-2) and TRBJ1-2, with 10 bases that match TRBD1. CDR1 LGHDT and CDR2 YNNKEL come from the germline V gene (reference sequence). Trimming at V came to 4 bases and at J to 8 bases, leaving 7 bases not matched to a gene. The length of the CDR3 is 14 residues.

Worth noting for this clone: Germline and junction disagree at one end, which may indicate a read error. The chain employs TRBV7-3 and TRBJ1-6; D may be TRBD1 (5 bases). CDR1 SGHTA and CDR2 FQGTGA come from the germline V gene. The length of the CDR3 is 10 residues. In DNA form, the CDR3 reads TGTGCCAGCAGCTTAATGACAGACTGCTTT. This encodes CASSLMTDCF.

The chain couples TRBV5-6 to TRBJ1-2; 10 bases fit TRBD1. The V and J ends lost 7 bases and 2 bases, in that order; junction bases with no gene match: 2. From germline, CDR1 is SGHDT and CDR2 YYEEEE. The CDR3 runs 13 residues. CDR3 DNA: TGTGCCAGCGTGACAGGGGGCAACTATGGCTACACCTTC. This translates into CASVTGGNYGYTF.

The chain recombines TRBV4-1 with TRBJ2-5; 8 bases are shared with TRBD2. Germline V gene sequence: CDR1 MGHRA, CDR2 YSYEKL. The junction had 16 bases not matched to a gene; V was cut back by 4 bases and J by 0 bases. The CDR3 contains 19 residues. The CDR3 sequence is CASSLGLIFTSGDQETQYF. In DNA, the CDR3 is TGCGCCAGCAGCCTAGGACTAATCTTTACTAGCGGAGACCAAGAGACCCAGTACTTC.

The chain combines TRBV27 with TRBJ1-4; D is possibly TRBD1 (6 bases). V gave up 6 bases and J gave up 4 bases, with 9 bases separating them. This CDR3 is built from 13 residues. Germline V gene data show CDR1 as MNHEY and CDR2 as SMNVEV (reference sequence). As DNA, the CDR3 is TGTGCCAGCAGGGACAGCCTTAATGAAAAACTGTTTTTT. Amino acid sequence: CASRDSLNEKLFF.

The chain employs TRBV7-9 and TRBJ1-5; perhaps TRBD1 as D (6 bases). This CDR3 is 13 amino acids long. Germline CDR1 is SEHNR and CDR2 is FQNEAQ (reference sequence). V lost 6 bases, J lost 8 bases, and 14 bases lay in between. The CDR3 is CASSSQGREPQHF. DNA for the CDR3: TGTGCCAGCAGTTCACAGGGAAGGGAGCCCCAGCATTTT.

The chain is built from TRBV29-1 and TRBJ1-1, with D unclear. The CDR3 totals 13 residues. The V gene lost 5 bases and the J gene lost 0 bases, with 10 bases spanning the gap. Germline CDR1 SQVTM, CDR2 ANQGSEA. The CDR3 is CSVSEYLNTEAFF. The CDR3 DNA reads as TGCAGCGTTAGTGAGTATCTGAACACTGAAGCTTTCTTT. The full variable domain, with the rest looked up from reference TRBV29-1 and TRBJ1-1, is SAVISQKPSRDICQRGTSLTIQCQVDSQVTMMFWYRQQPGQSLTLIATANQGSEATYESGFVIDKFPISRPNLTFSTLTVSNMSPEDSSIYLCSVSEYLNTEAFFGQGTRLTVV.

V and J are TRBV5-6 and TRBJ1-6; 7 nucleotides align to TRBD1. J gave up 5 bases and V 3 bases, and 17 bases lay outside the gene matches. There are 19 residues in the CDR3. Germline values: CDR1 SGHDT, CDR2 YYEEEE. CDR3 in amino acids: CASSSKVGSRGYHNSPLHF. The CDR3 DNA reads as TGTGCCAGCAGCTCCAAGGTGGGATCCAGGGGGTACCATAATTCACCCCTCCACTTT.

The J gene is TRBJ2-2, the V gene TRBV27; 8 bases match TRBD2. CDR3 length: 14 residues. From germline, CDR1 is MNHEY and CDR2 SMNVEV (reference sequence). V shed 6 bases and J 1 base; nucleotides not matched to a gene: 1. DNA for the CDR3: TGTGCCAGCAGGGGGACTAGGAACACCGGGGAGCTGTTTTTT. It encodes CASRGTRNTGELFF.